These 9 T cell receptor beta chains were sequenced from one sample in a study of blood T cells in healthy people across ages. For the second PCR, which ran for about 6 to 11 cycles, a sample-barcoded 5' primer and a J-beta primer mix were used. TCRdb re-derived calls from the 5' RACE reads in MiXCR, one entry per CDR3 protein. In the table there are 1.5 million to 2 million distinct CDR3 sequences, roughly 30% of which are singletons. The sample comprised blood. Source of these receptors: a woman aged 25 to 39 in good health.

The chain couples TRBV29-1 to TRBJ1-2; D not resolved. The ends were cut back, 4 bases at V and 4 bases at J, with 22 bases in the middle. Looked up from germline, CDR1 is SQVTM and CDR2 is ANQGSEA. The CDR3 consists of 16 residues. The CDR3 reads CSVVSANPPPLYGYTF. The CDR3 nucleotides read TGCAGCGTTGTATCGGCAAACCCGCCACCTCTCTATGGCTACACCTTC.

This chain uses TRBV6-2 or TRBV6-3 with TRBJ1-1; TRBD1 matches at 7 bases. Germline CDR1 reads MNHEY; CDR2 reads SVGEGT. The CDR3 covers 16 residues. V lost 2 bases, J lost 1 base, and 7 bases stayed unmatched. The CDR3 is CASSYHRQGPNTEAFF. The CDR3 DNA is TGTGCCAGCAGTTACCACAGACAGGGACCGAACACTGAAGCTTTCTTT.

The DNA for the CDR3 is TGCAGTGCTAGTTCTGCGGGAGGGCCCTCGGATGAGCAGTTCTTC. It encodes CSASSAGGPSDEQFF. This rearrangement joins TRBV20-1 to TRBJ2-1; 9 nucleotides line up with TRBD2. The CDR3 length is 15 residues. Germline-derived CDR1 and CDR2 are DFQATT and SNEGSKA (reference sequence). V dropped 3 bases and J dropped 8; count of bases not matched to a gene: 11.

This clonotype was detected a few times. V and J are TRBV2 and TRBJ2-7; the D is unclear. CDR1 SNHLY and CDR2 FYNNEI come from the germline V gene. The ends were cut back, 4 bases at V and 0 bases at J, with 7 bases in the middle. The CDR3 is made up of 13 amino acids. In DNA form, the CDR3 reads TGTGCCAGCAGTGCCCGGACCTCCTACGAGCAGTACTTC. Encoded protein: CASSARTSYEQYF. The full variable domain, rest sourced from reference TRBV2 and TRBJ2-7, is EPEVTQTPSHQVTQMGQEVILRCVPISNHLYFYWYRQILGQKVEFLVSFYNNEISEKSEIFDDQFSVERPDGSNFTLKIRSTKLEDSAMYFCASSARTSYEQYFGPGTRLTVT.

The sample holds a few counts of this clonotype. The V gene is TRBV7-2, the J gene TRBJ2-1; TRBD2 matches 12 bases. The V segment lost 3 bases and the J segment 7 bases; nucleotides outside the gene matches: 4. CDR1 is SGHTA and CDR2 is FQGNSA in the germline V gene. This CDR3 comprises 15 residues. This chain's CDR3 is CASSFSGTSGNEQFF. CDR3 in DNA: TGTGCCAGCAGCTTCTCCGGGACTAGCGGGAATGAGCAGTTCTTC.

This clonotype has more than one count but fewer than ten. The gene calls are TRBV7-3 and TRBJ2-7, with D possibly being TRBD2 (6 bases). The germline gives CDR1 SGHTA, CDR2 FQGTGA. The CDR3 spans 15 residues. V was trimmed by 5 bases and J by 6 bases, leaving 20 bases between them. CDR3 residues: CASSPGGFPQSEQYF. The CDR3 DNA sequence: TGTGCCAGCAGCCCAGGAGGGTTCCCCCAAAGCGAGCAGTACTTC.

In its sample, this clonotype was seen a few times. V and J are TRBV3-1 and TRBJ2-1; D remains ambiguous. This CDR3 is 15 amino acids long. Germline loops: CDR1 LGHDT, CDR2 YNNKEL (reference sequence). V was cut by 6 bases and J by 3 bases, with 15 bases left in between. Written as DNA, the CDR3 is TGTGCCAGCAGTCTCTCGGTCCCCAACTACAATGAGCAGTTCTTC. Its protein product is CASSLSVPNYNEQFF.

This chain connects TRBV14 to TRBJ2-3, with 11 bases lining up with TRBD2. The V and J ends lost 4 bases and 1 base, in that order; junction bases with no gene match: 4. This CDR3 is 16 amino acids long. Germline lookup yields CDR1 SGHDN and CDR2 FVKESK. This CDR3 reads CASSPGLAVRTDTQYF. CDR3 nucleotide sequence: TGTGCCAGCAGCCCGGGACTAGCGGTTCGCACAGATACGCAGTATTTT.

The chain couples TRBV20-1 to TRBJ1-6, with 8 bases fitting TRBD1. This CDR3 is 14 amino acids long. The germline V gene has CDR1 DFQATT and CDR2 SNEGSKA (reference sequence). Losses at the gene ends were 2 bases for V and 9 bases for J; bases not matched to a gene: 6. CDR3 sequence (DNA): TGCAGTGCTAGATCCGGACAGGGAGTTTCACCCCTCCACTTT. Its protein is CSARSGQGVSPLHF.